This TCR beta chain was profiled in a study of identical twins. Deletions cut 8 bases from V and 8 bases from J, with 12 bases between. The CDR3 contains 12 residues. Per germline, CDR1 ENHRY and CDR2 SYGVKD. Unique molecular identifiers were present on cDNA, and template switching added a universal primer site. MiXCR was run by TCRdb on the 5' RACE reads, yielding one entry per CDR3 protein. The table records 550,000 to 700,000 distinct CDR3 sequences, 21% of them present only once. General observations from the study: Beta out-of-frame sequences showed weaker excess sharing between twins.

Comment on this clonotype: The antigen is undetermined.

The data also belong to a second study, concerning T cells expressing NK-cell markers.

The sequenced material came from PBMCs. This TCR came from a young woman in good health. The V and J genes are TRBV10-3 and TRBJ1-4; D is ambiguous. The CDR3 bases are TGTGCCATCGGCGAGGTGAAGGAAAAACTGTTTTTT. It codes for CAIGEVKEKLFF.